The 30 T cell receptor beta chains given below trace back to one sample, sequenced in a study of blood T cell repertoires in COVID-19. Sequencing used immunoSEQ multiplex PCR; TCRdb keeps in-frame clones, though not all of them. This sample yields 150,000 or so clones, of which approximately 79% are seen a single time; just under 3% belongs to the top ten. The sequenced sample was PBMCs or T cells enriched from blood (not recorded which). These receptors were obtained from a woman aged 45-65 years who had recovered from COVID-19.

This clone was detected only once. Written as DNA, the CDR3 is TGTGCCAGCAGCGTCGGACTAGGCACAGATACGCAGTATTTT. Its translation is CASSVGLGTDTQYF. V is TRBV5-6 and J is TRBJ2-3, with 7 nucleotides matching TRBD2. V was pared by 4 bases and J by 1 base, with 3 bases of the junction left unmatched. This CDR3 spans 14 amino acids. Germline V CDR1 and CDR2: SGHDT, YYEEEE.

This chain links TRBV3-1 (or the pseudogene TRBV3-2) with TRBJ2-6; maybe TRBD2 (6 bases). Trimming cost V 5 bases and J 0 bases, with 14 bases left between them. Germline V gene lookup returns CDR1 LGHDT and CDR2 YNNKEL (reference sequence). The CDR3 length is 17 residues. CDR3 loop: CASSYGTSRSGANVLTF. The CDR3 DNA sequence: TGTGCCAGCAGCTACGGGACTTCCCGCTCTGGGGCCAACGTCCTGACTTTC.

The rearrangement links TRBV3-1 (or the pseudogene TRBV3-2) to TRBJ1-5, with unresolved D. The V and J ends lost 0 bases and 6 bases respectively, with 6 bases between them. The germline gives CDR1 LGHDT, CDR2 YNNKEL (reference sequence). CDR3 length: 13 residues. This CDR3 is CASSQDRGQPQHF. In DNA, the CDR3 is TGTGCCAGCAGCCAAGATCGGGGTCAGCCCCAGCATTTT.

This rearrangement joins TRBV10-3 to TRBJ1-3; 10 bases match TRBD1. Germline V gene sequence: CDR1 ENHRY, CDR2 SYGVKD. Trimming at V came to 5 bases and at J to 3 bases, leaving 4 bases not matched to a gene. The CDR3 runs to 15 residues. The CDR3 reads CAISLGQGGGNTIYF. The CDR3 nucleotides are TGTGCCATCAGTCTCGGACAGGGGGGTGGAAACACCATATATTTT.

The rearrangement links TRBV27 to TRBJ2-2, with D tentatively TRBD1 (5 bases). V dropped 4 bases and J dropped 1 base, with 13 bases sitting between them. The CDR3 totals 16 residues. Looked up from germline, CDR1 is MNHEY and CDR2 is SMNVEV (reference sequence). The chain's CDR3 is CASSSIDRLNTGELFF. In DNA form, the CDR3 reads TGTGCCAGCAGTTCAATCGACAGACTGAACACCGGGGAGCTGTTTTTT.

This chain joins TRBV5-1 and TRBJ1-4; D possibly corresponds to TRBD1 (6 bases). The ends were cut back, 4 bases at V and 6 bases at J, with 13 bases in the middle. The CDR3 runs to 14 residues. CDR1 SGHRS and CDR2 YFSETQ come from the germline V gene. CDR3: CASSNGPGDEKLFF. The CDR3 bases are TGCGCCAGCAGCAACGGACCAGGGGATGAAAAACTGTTTTTT.

The V and J genes are TRBV3-1 (or the pseudogene TRBV3-2) and TRBJ2-3; 8 nucleotides align to TRBD2. This CDR3 region has 14 residues. Germline CDR1 and CDR2: LGHDT and YNNKEL (reference sequence). V dropped 4 bases and J dropped 5; count of bases not matched to a gene: 5. CDR3 in DNA: TGTGCCAGCAGCCTAGCGGGGAGTGGAGATACGCAGTATTTT. Protein sequence: CASSLAGSGDTQYF.

V and J are TRBV5-1 and TRBJ1-2; D might be TRBD1 (5 bases). Trimming took 4 bases from V and 8 from J, leaving 12 bases between them. The length of the CDR3 is 12 residues. Looked up from germline, CDR1 is SGHRS and CDR2 is YFSETQ. The CDR3 loop is CASSLDSVGYTF. The CDR3 DNA is TGCGCCAGCAGCCTTGACAGTGTGGGCTACACCTTC.

The gene calls are TRBV25-1 and TRBJ2-3, with 7 nucleotides matching TRBD1. CDR1 is MGHDK, CDR2 SYGVNS, per germline. The V gene end was trimmed by 6 bases and the J gene end by 2 bases; junction bases not matched to a gene: 5. The CDR3 contains 14 residues. CDR3 region: CASSPDRTTDTQYF. The DNA of the CDR3 is TGTGCCAGCAGCCCGGACAGGACCACAGATACGCAGTATTTT. Combining the CDR3 with reference TRBV25-1 and TRBJ2-3 gives the whole variable domain EADIYQTPRYLVIGTGKKITLECSQTMGHDKMYWYQQDPGMELHLIHYSYGVNSTEKGDLSSESTVSRIRTEHFPLTLESARPSHTSQYLCASSPDRTTDTQYFGPGTRLTVL.

The chain carries TRBV3-1 (or the pseudogene TRBV3-2) and TRBJ2-1; no firm D call. Germline V gene data show CDR1 as LGHDT and CDR2 as YNNKEL (reference sequence). The CDR3 is 13 amino acids. Trimming removed 4 bases from V and 2 bases from J, with 6 bases in between. Here the CDR3 reads CASSREAYNEQFF. The CDR3 DNA reads TGTGCCAGCAGCCGCGAGGCCTACAATGAGCAGTTCTTC.

This clone was detected only a few times. The chain carries TRBV11-3 and TRBJ2-1; D perhaps matches TRBD1 (6 bases). Trimming took off 5 bases at V and 7 bases at J, with 18 bases between the two ends. Germline loops: CDR1 SGHNT, CDR2 YENEEA. CDR3 length equals 15 residues. CDR3 sequence (DNA): TGTGCCAGCAGCCCCCCGGACACAGGGTGGAATGAGCAGTTCTTC. The encoded protein is CASSPPDTGWNEQFF.

The genes are TRBV29-1 and TRBJ1-2, with D unresolved. Trimming left V 4 bases short and J 6 bases short, with 6 bases between. Germline V gene data show CDR1 as SQVTM and CDR2 as ANQGSEA. The CDR3 covers 10 residues. This chain's CDR3 is CSVGQNGYTF. CDR3 DNA sequence: TGCAGCGTTGGTCAGAATGGCTACACCTTC.

The chain couples TRBV18 to TRBJ1-2, with D possibly matching TRBD1 (6 bases). CDR3 length equals 17 residues. Germline lookup yields CDR1 KGHSH and CDR2 LQKENI. V lost 2 bases and J 3 bases, leaving 19 bases between the germline ends. The CDR3 DNA is TGTGCCAGCTCACCAACAGGGCCTATTAGGGGAGACTATGGCTACACCTTC. It encodes CASSPTGPIRGDYGYTF.

The chain employs TRBV7-9 and TRBJ2-7; perhaps TRBD1 as D (6 bases). V shed 4 bases and J shed 12 bases, with 13 bases lying between them. The CDR3 length is 11 residues. Germline V gene lookup returns CDR1 SEHNR and CDR2 FQNEAQ (reference sequence). The CDR3 sequence is CASSSTGLWYF. The CDR3 nucleotides are TGTGCCAGCAGCTCGACAGGCCTATGGTACTTC.

This sequence joins TRBV4-1 and TRBJ2-5, with 14 bases lining up with TRBD2. Germline CDR1 reads MGHRA; CDR2 reads YSYEKL. This CDR3 comprises 16 residues. With V trimmed by 3 bases and J by 4 bases, 4 bases remained unmatched. CDR3 amino acids: CASSHGLAGGGETQYF. The DNA of the CDR3 is TGCGCCAGCAGCCACGGACTAGCGGGGGGAGGAGAGACCCAGTACTTC.

On this clone: The same CDR3 is also encoded by other DNA sequences in this sample. This sequence joins TRBV28 and TRBJ1-4, with D possibly TRBD1 on 6 matching bases. From germline, CDR1 is MDHEN and CDR2 SYDVKM. CDR3 length: 14 amino acids. Trimming left V 2 bases short and J 8 bases short, with 12 bases between. CDR3 residues: CASSLGGTGEKLFF. The CDR3 DNA follows: TGTGCCAGCAGTTTAGGGGGCACGGGCGAAAAACTGTTTTTT.

The J gene is TRBJ2-6, the V gene TRBV11-2, with a possible D match to TRBD2 (5 bases). This CDR3 is built from 15 residues. V lost 5 bases to trimming and J lost 0 bases, with 8 bases between them. Germline V gene sequence: CDR1 SGHAT, CDR2 FQNNGV. CDR3 DNA: TGTGCCAGCAGCCCGAGGGTCTCTGGGGCCAACGTCCTGACTTTC. Translated, it gives CASSPRVSGANVLTF.

The rearrangement joins TRBV5-1 to TRBJ2-3; D possibly corresponds to TRBD1 (7 bases). Between the trimmed V and J ends, which lost 9 bases and 0 bases, there was a span of 14 bases. The length of the CDR3 is 14 residues. From germline, CDR1 is SGHRS and CDR2 YFSETQ. CDR3: CATRAGQSTDTQYF. In nucleotides, the CDR3 is TGCGCCACCCGGGCGGGACAGAGCACAGATACGCAGTATTTT. Together with reference TRBV5-1 and TRBJ2-3, the CDR3 gives the full variable domain: KAGVTQTPRYLIKTRGQQVTLSCSPISGHRSVSWYQQTPGQGLQFLFEYFSETQRNKGNFPGRFSGRQFSNSRSEMNVSTLELGDSALYLCATRAGQSTDTQYFGPGTRLTVL.

This clone appeared a single time. This chain connects TRBV3-1 (or the pseudogene TRBV3-2) to TRBJ2-3, with D maybe TRBD2 (7 bases). V was trimmed by 2 bases and J by 6 bases, leaving 18 bases between them. Germline V gives CDR1 LGHDT, CDR2 YNNKEL (reference sequence). The CDR3 contains 16 residues. CDR3 loop: CASSQPMGGATDTQYF. In DNA form, the CDR3 reads TGTGCCAGCAGCCAACCGATGGGGGGGGCAACGGATACGCAGTATTTT.

The CDR3, as DNA: TGTGCCAGCAGCCCGGGACAGGTTAACTATGGCTACACCTTC. Amino acid sequence: CASSPGQVNYGYTF. The V gene is TRBV5-4, the J gene TRBJ1-2; 8 nucleotides align to TRBD1. Trimming at V came to 4 bases and at J to 1 base, leaving 3 bases not matched to a gene. The germline V gene has CDR1 SGHNT and CDR2 YYREEE (reference sequence). The CDR3 length is 14 residues.

This clone was seen a handful of times. The rearrangement joins TRBV28 to TRBJ1-5, with TRBD1 matching over 8 bases. CDR1 is MDHEN, CDR2 SYDVKM, per germline. J was trimmed by 1 base and V by 3 bases; bases with no gene match: 8. This CDR3 has 17 residues. This CDR3 is CASSFSRGRFSNQPQHF. CDR3 in DNA: TGTGCCAGCAGTTTCTCCAGGGGGCGCTTCAGCAATCAGCCCCAGCATTTT.

The chain is built from TRBV7-2 and TRBJ2-7; the D gene is possibly TRBD2 (6 bases). V lost 0 bases, J lost 5 bases, and 17 bases lay in between. CDR3 length equals 16 residues. Germline V lookup: CDR1 SGHTA, CDR2 FQGNSA. The CDR3 DNA reads TGTGCCAGCAGCTTAGCACTCCGGGGGAGGTTGAACGAGCAGTACTTC. The encoded protein is CASSLALRGRLNEQYF.

The chain links TRBV15 to TRBJ1-2, with TRBD1 matching over 7 bases. The V segment lost 0 bases and the J segment 4 bases; nucleotides outside the gene matches: 5. The CDR3 is 15 amino acids. Germline CDR1 LNHNV, CDR2 YYDKDF (reference sequence). The CDR3 DNA follows: TGTGCCACCAGCAGAGATAGGAGGGGGCTCTATGGCTACACCTTC. Protein sequence: CATSRDRRGLYGYTF.

This clone turned up a few times. The gene calls are TRBV16 and TRBJ2-7; maybe TRBD1 (5 bases). The CDR3 has 12 residues. Germline V gene sequence: CDR1 KGHSY, CDR2 FQNENV. The ends were cut back, 4 bases at V and 4 bases at J, with 8 bases in the middle. In DNA, the CDR3 is TGTGCCAGCAGCCCGTACAGGTACGAGCAGTACTTC. Amino acid sequence: CASSPYRYEQYF. Drawing the rest from reference TRBV16 and TRBJ2-7, the complete variable domain is GEEVAQTPKHLVRGEGQKAKLYCAPIKGHSYVFWYQQVLKNEFKFLISFQNENVFDETGMPKERFSAKCLPNSPCSLEIQATKLEDSAVYFCASSPYRYEQYFGPGTRLTVT.

The table lists this clone with a count of one. The J gene is TRBJ1-1, the V gene TRBV3-1 (or the pseudogene TRBV3-2); no reliable D call. The CDR3 is 16 amino acids. Germline CDR1 LGHDT, CDR2 YNNKEL (reference sequence). With 0 bases removed from V and 1 base from J, the gap between germline ends came to 12 bases. DNA of the CDR3: TGTGCCAGCAGCCAAGATTGGGCGGGCCCGAACACTGAAGCTTTCTTT. Translation: CASSQDWAGPNTEAFF.

The V and J genes are TRBV7-2 and TRBJ2-3; D gene uncertain. V dropped 6 bases and J dropped 4 bases, with 11 bases sitting between them. CDR3 length: 13 amino acids. The germline gives CDR1 SGHTA, CDR2 FQGNSA. The CDR3 spells CASSLFEADTQYF. The CDR3 region has the DNA TGTGCCAGCAGTCTCTTTGAGGCAGATACGCAGTATTTT.

The J gene is TRBJ2-5, the V gene TRBV10-3; TRBD1 is a possible D gene (6 bases). There are 15 residues in the CDR3. CDR1 is ENHRY and CDR2 is SYGVKD in the germline V gene. Trimming removed 3 bases from V and 5 bases from J, with 16 bases in between. CDR3 coding DNA: TGTGCCATCAGTGAACAGGGAATATATTACGAGACCCAGTACTTC. It translates to CAISEQGIYYETQYF.

J is TRBJ2-3 and V is TRBV6-2 or TRBV6-3, with 7 bases lining up with TRBD2. Losses at the gene ends were 5 bases for V and 8 bases for J; bases not matched to a gene: 10. CDR1 and CDR2 from the germline V gene are MNHEY and SVGEGT. The CDR3 consists of 14 residues. CDR3 sequence (DNA): TGTGCCAGCAGTACGGGGGACTACGCGGCTACGCAGTATTTT. It specifies CASSTGDYAATQYF.

The rearrangement links TRBV6-5 to TRBJ1-6, with 9 bases matching TRBD1. CDR1 is MNHEY and CDR2 is SVGAGI in the germline V gene. CDR3 length: 15 residues. The V gene end was trimmed by 7 bases and the J gene end by 11 bases; junction bases not matched to a gene: 12. For the CDR3, the DNA is TGTGCCAGCAATCCGACAGGGGGAAAAGGAACACCCCTCCACTTT. It codes for CASNPTGGKGTPLHF.

This chain links TRBV7-9 with TRBJ2-7; D may be TRBD1 (5 bases). The CDR3 totals 13 residues. Trimming took off 4 bases at V and 4 bases at J, with 11 bases between the two ends. Germline V CDR1 and CDR2: SEHNR, FQNEAQ (reference sequence). CDR3 protein: CASSSRQNYEQYF. Written as DNA, the CDR3 is TGTGCCAGCAGCTCAAGACAGAATTACGAGCAGTACTTC.